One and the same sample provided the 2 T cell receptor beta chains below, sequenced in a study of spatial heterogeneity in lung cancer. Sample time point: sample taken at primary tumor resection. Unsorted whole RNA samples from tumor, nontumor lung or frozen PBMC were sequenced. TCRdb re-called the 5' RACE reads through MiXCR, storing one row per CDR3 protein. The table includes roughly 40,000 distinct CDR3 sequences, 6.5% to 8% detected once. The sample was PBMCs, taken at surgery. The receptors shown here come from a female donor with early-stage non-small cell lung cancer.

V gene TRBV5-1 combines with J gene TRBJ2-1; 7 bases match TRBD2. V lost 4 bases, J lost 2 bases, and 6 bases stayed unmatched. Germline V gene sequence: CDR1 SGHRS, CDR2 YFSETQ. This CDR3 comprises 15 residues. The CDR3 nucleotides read TGCGCCAGCAGCGCCAGCGGGGTCGCCTACAATGAGCAGTTCTTC. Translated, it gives CASSASGVAYNEQFF.

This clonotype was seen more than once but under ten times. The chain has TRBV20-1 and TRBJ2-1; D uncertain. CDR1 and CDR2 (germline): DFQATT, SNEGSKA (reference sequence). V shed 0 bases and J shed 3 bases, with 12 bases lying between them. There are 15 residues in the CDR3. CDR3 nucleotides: TGCAGTGCTAGAGATGTCGCCTGGATCTACAATGAGCAGTTCTTC. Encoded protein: CSARDVAWIYNEQFF.